These T cell receptor beta chains were read from a single sample in a study of cytomegalovirus exposure and HLA in healthy donors. Method: immunoSEQ multiplex PCR; TCRdb's copy keeps in-frame clones and lacks some. The sample carries approximately 92,000 clones, around 74% recorded once. Sequenced material: PBMCs. The source is a man aged 50-60 years in good health and CMV-seropositive. Both conserved end residues are part of each CDR3. D genes are given only for firm matches. Clone sizes are given selectively: once, few, many, or a class where the clone is expanded.

v_gene	j_gene	abundance	d_gene	CDR3aa	CDR3nt
TRBV30	TRBJ2-1	few	NA	CAWRGTVEQFF	TGTGCCTGGAGGGGGACTGTTGAGCAGTTCTTC
TRBV27	TRBJ2-5	NA	NA	CASSLLGARETQYF	TGTGCCAGCAGTTTACTGGGGGCGAGGGAGACCCAGTACTTC
TRBV28	TRBJ1-5	NA	NA	CASSFQGTSNQPQHF	TGTGCCAGCAGTTTCCAGGGGACCAGCAATCAGCCCCAGCATTTT
TRBV30	TRBJ1-5	NA	NA	CAWSWGAAGGNQPQHF	TGTGCCTGGAGTTGGGGGGCGGCGGGAGGCAATCAGCCCCAGCATTTT
TRBV7-2	TRBJ2-6	NA	NA	CASSLEGVGANVLTF	TGTGCCAGCAGCTTAGAAGGGGTGGGGGCCAACGTCCTGACTTTC
TRBV18	TRBJ2-5	NA	TRBD1	CASSPGTGKETQYF	TGTGCCAGCTCACCCGGGACAGGGAAAGAGACCCAGTACTTC
TRBV6-5	TRBJ1-6	NA	TRBD1	CASKTGQGFNSPLHF	TGTGCCAGCAAGACAGGACAGGGGTTTAATTCACCCCTCCACTTT
TRBV7-8	TRBJ2-5	NA	NA	CASSRSWTSSSQGRREETQYF	TGTGCCAGCAGCCGAAGCTGGACCTCATCCTCCCAAGGGAGGAGAGAAGAGACCCAGTACTTC
TRBV10-2	TRBJ1-3	few	NA	CASSLPISGNTIYF	TGCGCCAGCAGTCTACCGATCTCTGGAAACACCATATATTTT
TRBV29-1	TRBJ1-1	NA	NA	CSVVGLGEAFF	TGCAGCGTTGTGGGGCTGGGTGAAGCTTTCTTT
TRBV6-5	TRBJ2-1	NA	TRBD2	CASSYGTTLSYNEQFF	TGTGCCAGCAGTTACGGGACTACCCTCTCCTACAATGAGCAGTTCTTC
TRBV5-8	TRBJ1-1	NA	NA	CASSLPIQNTEAFF	TGTGCCAGCAGCTTGCCCATACAGAACACTGAAGCTTTCTTT
TRBV30	TRBJ2-3	once	NA	CAWRSRISWGTDTQYF	TGTGCCTGGAGGTCTAGGATCTCCTGGGGCACAGATACGCAGTATTTT
TRBV7-8	TRBJ2-7	NA	NA	CASSLARDNYEQYF	TGTGCCAGCAGCTTAGCTAGGGACAACTACGAGCAGTACTTC
TRBV15	TRBJ1-5	once	NA	CATSRGVGNQPQNF	TGTGCCACCAGCAGAGGGGTGGGCAATCAGCCCCAGAATTTT
TRBV18	TRBJ2-3	NA	TRBD1	CASSPPTGGHTDTQYF	TGTGCCAGCTCACCACCGACAGGGGGCCACACAGATACGCAGTATTTT
TRBV4-1	TRBJ1-6	NA	TRBD1	CASSRQGAQNSPLHF	TGCGCCAGCAGCCGGCAGGGGGCGCAGAATTCACCCCTCCACTTT
TRBV28	TRBJ1-2	NA	TRBD1	CASSFGQGASYGYTF	TGTGCCAGCAGTTTCGGACAGGGGGCTTCCTATGGCTACACCTTC
TRBV5-6	TRBJ1-4	NA	TRBD1	CASRVTGGLRTNEKLFF	TGTGCCAGCAGGGTTACAGGGGGCTTGAGGACTAATGAAAAACTGTTTTTT
TRBV27	TRBJ1-2	NA	TRBD1	CASSPRGGTYGYTF	TGTGCCAGCAGCCCCCGAGGGGGCACCTATGGCTACACCTTC
TRBV27	TRBJ2-3	NA	NA	CASMLGAGTTDTQYF	TGTGCCAGCATGCTTGGGGCGGGGACCACAGATACGCAGTATTTT
TRBV4-3	TRBJ1-2	NA	TRBD1	CASSQQGAGGYTF	TGCGCCAGCAGCCAACAGGGGGCTGGGGGCTACACCTTC
TRBV27	TRBJ2-2	NA	TRBD1	CASSSNRGTGELFF	TGTGCCAGCAGCTCGAACAGGGGAACCGGGGAGCTGTTTTTT
TRBV6-1	TRBJ1-5	NA	NA	CASSDRQGSRSNQPQNF	TGTGCCAGCAGTGATCGGCAGGGGTCGAGAAGCAATCAGCCCCAGAATTTT
TRBV4-2	TRBJ2-7	NA	TRBD2	CASSQETSGGPPSYEQYF	TGTGCCAGCAGCCAAGAAACTAGCGGGGGACCCCCCTCCTACGAGCAGTACTTC
TRBV27	TRBJ2-7	NA	NA	CASSLSGPDYEQYF	TGTGCCAGCAGTTTATCAGGTCCCGACTACGAGCAGTACTTC
TRBV11-2	TRBJ2-3	NA	TRBD2	CASSPVSGGTDTQYF	TGTGCCAGCAGCCCAGTGAGCGGGGGTACAGATACGCAGTATTTT
TRBV11-2	TRBJ2-7	NA	NA	CASSLDLIGAREQYF	TGTGCCAGCAGCTTAGATCTCATTGGGGCTCGCGAGCAGTACTTC
TRBV19	TRBJ1-1	few	NA	CASSREGRSTEAFF	TGTGCCAGTAGTCGGGAGGGAAGGAGCACTGAAGCTTTCTTT
TRBV29-1	TRBJ2-7	NA	NA	CSVGTGSREQYF	TGCAGCGTGGGTACAGGGTCTCGAGAGCAGTACTTC
TRBV5-1	TRBJ2-3	NA	TRBD2	CASSLVLAGVRTDTQYF	TGCGCCAGCAGCTTGGTTCTCGCGGGGGTTCGCACAGATACGCAGTATTTT
TRBV18	TRBJ2-7	NA	NA	CASSPRAGDPYEQYF	TGTGCCAGCTCTCCAAGGGCAGGGGACCCCTACGAGCAGTACTTC
TRBV11-1	TRBJ2-3	NA	TRBD2	CASSLALGGSFTDTQYF	TGTGCCAGCAGCTTAGCGCTGGGGGGGTCCTTCACAGATACGCAGTATTTT
TRBV5-1	TRBJ2-3	NA	TRBD2	CASSLASGGIDTQYF	TGCGCCAGCAGCTTGGCTAGCGGGGGGATAGATACGCAGTATTTT
TRBV6-1	TRBJ1-5	NA	NA	CASSEARNQPQHF	TGTGCCAGCAGTGAAGCGCGTAATCAGCCCCAGCATTTT
TRBV6-4	TRBJ2-3	few	TRBD1	CASAKQGAEDTQYF	TGTGCCAGCGCAAAACAGGGGGCGGAAGATACGCAGTATTTT
TRBV4-3	TRBJ2-1	NA	TRBD2	CASSQVAGGLVEQFF	TGCGCCAGCAGCCAAGTAGCGGGGGGATTGGTTGAGCAGTTCTTC
TRBV4-2	TRBJ2-5	NA	TRBD2	CASSQELAGGPTKETQYF	TGTGCCAGCAGCCAAGAACTAGCGGGGGGCCCAACGAAAGAGACCCAGTACTTC
TRBV5-1	TRBJ2-5	NA	TRBD2	CASSLGLAGGQETQYF	TGCGCCAGCAGCTTGGGACTAGCGGGGGGCCAAGAGACCCAGTACTTC
TRBV5-4	TRBJ1-2	NA	NA	CASSPDLGANYGYPF	TGTGCCAGCAGCCCGGACTTAGGAGCTAACTATGGCTACCCCTTC
TRBV6-1	TRBJ1-5	NA	NA	CASSPYGGHQPQHF	TGTGCCAGCAGTCCTTATGGAGGCCATCAGCCCCAGCATTTT
TRBV7-2	TRBJ2-1	NA	TRBD2	CASSYSGAGYNEQFF	TGTGCCAGCAGCTATAGCGGGGCGGGTTACAATGAGCAGTTCTTC
TRBV4-2	TRBJ2-3	NA	TRBD2	CASSQDGGGTDTQYF	TGTGCCAGCAGCCAAGATGGCGGGGGGACAGATACGCAGTATTTT
TRBV4-3	TRBJ1-5	few	NA	CASSQDPGGAMGNQPQHF	TGCGCCAGCAGCCAAGATCCCGGAGGGGCGATGGGCAATCAGCCCCAGCATTTT
TRBV19	TRBJ2-2	NA	TRBD1	CASRGTGVTGELFF	TGTGCCAGTAGGGGGACAGGGGTCACCGGGGAGCTGTTTTTT